This is a list of T cell receptor beta chains from one sample in a study of breast tumors, draining lymph nodes, adjacent tissues. TCRdb used MiXCR to reprocess the multiplex PCR reads, holding one entry per CDR3 protein. There are 130,000 or so distinct CDR3 sequences in the sample; about 20% occur only once, and 2% to 2.5% lies in the top ten. Sequenced: axillary lymph node tissue. Source of these receptors: a female donor with breast cancer. Some clones in this sample may be carry-over from other donors' samples. CDR3s include the opening cysteine and the closing phenylalanine or tryptophan. The D gene is left open where the match is weak. Some rows have no size entry. The others give once, few or many, or a class for an expanded clone.

CDR3 protein	CDR3 DNA	V gene	J gene	D gene	clone size
CASSSGLAVNTGELFF	TGTGCCAGCAGCTCGGGGCTGGCGGTGAACACCGGGGAGCTGTTTTTT	TRBV5-4	TRBJ2-2	NA	NA
CASSESTPSTDTQYF	TGTGCCAGCAGTGAATCGACTCCTAGCACAGATACGCAGTATTTT	TRBV6-1	TRBJ2-3	NA	many
CATSDFGLANQETQYF	TGTGCCACCAGTGATTTTGGGCTAGCGAACCAAGAGACCCAGTACTTC	TRBV24-1	TRBJ2-5	NA	many
CASNQGENTEAFF	TGTGCCAGCAATCAGGGGGAAAACACTGAAGCTTTCTTT	TRBV2	TRBJ1-1	TRBD1	NA
CASSPSGSRKNEQFF	TGTGCCAGCAGCCCCAGCGGGAGTAGGAAGAATGAGCAGTTCTTC	TRBV3-1	TRBJ2-1	TRBD2	few
CASSLSPGFNSPLHF	TGTGCCAGCAGTTTATCGCCAGGGTTTAATTCACCCCTCCACTTT	TRBV27	TRBJ1-6	NA	many
CASSQVAASTDTQYF	TGTGCCAGCAGCCAAGTGGCGGCCAGCACAGATACGCAGTATTTT	TRBV3-1	TRBJ2-3	NA	many
CASSLQGTSEKLFF	TGTGCCAGTAGCTTACAGGGGACGAGTGAAAAACTGTTTTTT	TRBV19	TRBJ1-4	TRBD1	many
CASTPVVLGEQYF	TGTGCCAGCACTCCCGTGGTTTTGGGCGAGCAGTACTTC	TRBV28	TRBJ2-7	NA	many
CASSQFNPGQGSETQYF	TGTGCCAGCTCACAATTTAACCCGGGACAGGGGTCGGAGACCCAGTACTTC	TRBV18	TRBJ2-5	TRBD1	few
CASRDRQGGYEQYF	TGTGCCAGCAGAGATCGACAGGGGGGCTACGAGCAGTACTTC	TRBV6-1	TRBJ2-7	TRBD1	many
CASSLRFSSETQYF	TGTGCCAGCAGCTTAAGGTTTAGTTCTGAGACCCAGTACTTC	TRBV7-6	TRBJ2-5	NA	many
CASSPEGGGGRLPFF	TGTGCCAGCAGCCCCGAGGGGGGAGGGGGCAGGCTTCCGTTCTTC	TRBV7-9	TRBJ2-1	NA	many
CASSLEVSDKQFF	TGCGCCAGCAGCTTGGAAGTTAGCGACAAGCAGTTCTTC	TRBV5-1	TRBJ2-1	NA	many
CASSPEAGVADTQYF	TGTGCCAGCAGCCCAGAAGCGGGAGTCGCAGATACGCAGTATTTT	TRBV11-2	TRBJ2-3	TRBD2	many
CSVPFGLGEQFF	TGCAGCGTTCCTTTCGGCTTGGGTGAGCAGTTCTTC	TRBV29-1	TRBJ2-1	NA	many
CASSEEIGAYEQYF	TGTGCCAGCAGTGAAGAAATAGGGGCCTACGAGCAGTACTTC	TRBV6-1	TRBJ2-7	NA	many
CASSLGQGVGEQYF	TGTGCCAGCAGCCTGGGACAGGGAGTTGGCGAGCAGTACTTC	TRBV7-9	TRBJ2-7	TRBD1	many
CASRAPGETQYF	TGTGCCAGCCGGGCCCCAGGGGAGACCCAGTACTTC	TRBV19	TRBJ2-5	NA	NA
CASSPQGEETQYF	TGTGCCAGCAGTCCACAGGGAGAAGAGACCCAGTACTTC	TRBV28	TRBJ2-5	NA	NA
CASSSSGREWDTQYF	TGTGCCAGCAGTTCTAGCGGGCGGGAGTGGGATACGCAGTATTTT	TRBV12-3/TRBV12-4	TRBJ2-3	TRBD2	many
CSARPRQGDYGYTF	TGCAGTGCTAGACCCCGACAGGGCGACTATGGCTACACCTTC	TRBV20-1	TRBJ1-2	TRBD1	many
CASSAQVTGDYGYTF	TGTGCCAGCAGCGCGCAAGTGACAGGGGACTATGGCTACACCTTC	TRBV9	TRBJ1-2	TRBD1	many
CASSVVDGPYEQYF	TGTGCCAGCAGCGTAGTGGACGGACCCTACGAGCAGTACTTC	TRBV9	TRBJ2-7	NA	NA
CASSSDYYEQYF	TGTGCCAGCAGTTCCGACTACTACGAGCAGTACTTC	TRBV7-9	TRBJ2-7	NA	many
CASSFASGRPHEQYF	TGCGCCAGCAGCTTTGCTAGCGGGAGGCCCCACGAGCAGTACTTC	TRBV5-1	TRBJ2-7	TRBD2	many
CASSRSSGNTIYF	TGTGCCAGCAGTCGCAGCTCTGGAAACACCATATATTTT	TRBV2	TRBJ1-3	NA	many
CASNNPLGSGCTF	TGTGCCAGCAACAATCCCTTGGGCTCCGGCTGCACCTTC	TRBV28	TRBJ1-2	NA	NA
CASSYWSHPEAQFF	TGTGCCAGCAGTTACTGGTCCCATCCAGAGGCGCAGTTCTTC	TRBV6-2/TRBV6-3	TRBJ2-1	NA	NA
CASSYLAGTGELFF	TGTGCCAGCAGTTATCTAGCAGGGACCGGGGAGCTGTTTTTT	TRBV6-5	TRBJ2-2	NA	many
CASSLKTGQGAVNEQFF	TGTGCCAGCAGCTTAAAGACCGGACAGGGGGCGGTCAATGAGCAGTTCTTC	TRBV7-3	TRBJ2-1	TRBD1	many
CASSLDRGRTEAFF	TGTGCCAGCAGTTTAGACAGGGGGCGAACTGAAGCTTTCTTT	TRBV12-3/TRBV12-4	TRBJ1-1	TRBD1	NA
CASSPTSGTITYEQHF	TGTGCCAGCAGTCCTACCTCCGGGACTATTACCTACGAGCAGCACTTC	TRBV27	TRBJ2-7	TRBD2	few
CASLTIGTDLGNNEQFF	TGTGCCAGTTTGACGATCGGGACAGACCTCGGGAACAATGAGCAGTTCTTC	TRBV28	TRBJ2-1	TRBD1	few
CASSVPGVNQPQHF	TGTGCCAGCAGTGTACCAGGAGTTAATCAGCCCCAGCATTTT	TRBV6-1	TRBJ1-5	NA	NA
CASSGTNEKLFF	TGCGCCAGCAGTGGAACTAATGAAAAACTGTTTTTT	TRBV10-1	TRBJ1-4	NA	many